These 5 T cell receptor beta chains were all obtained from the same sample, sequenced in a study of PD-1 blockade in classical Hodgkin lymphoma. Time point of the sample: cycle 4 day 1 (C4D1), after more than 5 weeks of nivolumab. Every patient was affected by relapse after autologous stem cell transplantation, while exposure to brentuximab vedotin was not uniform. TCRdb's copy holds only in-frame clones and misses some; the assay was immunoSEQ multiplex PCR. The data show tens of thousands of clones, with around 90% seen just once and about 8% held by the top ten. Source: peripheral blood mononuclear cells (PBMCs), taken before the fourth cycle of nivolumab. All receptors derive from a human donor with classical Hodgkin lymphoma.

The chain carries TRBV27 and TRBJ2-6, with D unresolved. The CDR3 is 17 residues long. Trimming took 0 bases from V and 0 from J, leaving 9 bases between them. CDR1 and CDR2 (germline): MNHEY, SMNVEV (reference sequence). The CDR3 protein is CASSLSWEPSGANVLTF. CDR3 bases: TGTGCCAGCAGTTTATCTTGGGAACCCTCTGGGGCCAACGTCCTGACTTTC.

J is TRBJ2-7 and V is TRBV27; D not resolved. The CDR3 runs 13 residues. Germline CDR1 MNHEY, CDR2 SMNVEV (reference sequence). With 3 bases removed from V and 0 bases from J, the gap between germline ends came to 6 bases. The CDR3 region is CASSFSSSYEQYF. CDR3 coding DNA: TGTGCCAGCAGTTTCTCGAGCTCCTACGAGCAGTACTTC.

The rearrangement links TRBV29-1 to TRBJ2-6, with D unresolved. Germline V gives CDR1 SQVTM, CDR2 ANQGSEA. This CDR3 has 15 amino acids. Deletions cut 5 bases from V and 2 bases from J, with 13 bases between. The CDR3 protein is CSVQDRETGANVLTF. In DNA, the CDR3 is TGCAGCGTTCAGGACCGTGAAACTGGGGCCAACGTCCTGACTTTC.

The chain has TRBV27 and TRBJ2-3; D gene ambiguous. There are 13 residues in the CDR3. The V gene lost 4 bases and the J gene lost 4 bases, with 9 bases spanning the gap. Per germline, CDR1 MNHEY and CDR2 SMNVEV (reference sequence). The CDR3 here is CASSSMDPDTQYF. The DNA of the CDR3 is TGTGCCAGCAGTTCCATGGACCCAGATACGCAGTATTTT.

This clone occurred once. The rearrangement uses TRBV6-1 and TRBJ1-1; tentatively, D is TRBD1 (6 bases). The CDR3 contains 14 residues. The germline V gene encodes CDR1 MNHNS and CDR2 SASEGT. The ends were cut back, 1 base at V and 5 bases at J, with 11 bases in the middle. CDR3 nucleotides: TGTGCCAGCAGTGAAGAGGGGGGAAGGACTGAAGCTTTCTTT. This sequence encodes CASSEEGGRTEAFF.